A selection of T cell receptor beta chains follows, all from one sample in a study of blood T cell repertoires in COVID-19. Assay: immunoSEQ multiplex PCR; the TCRdb copy retains only in-frame clones and omits some. This sample has about 53,000 clones, with 82% found just once. What was sequenced was peripheral blood. These receptors were taken from a woman aged 55-69 years with acute or convalescent COVID-19. CDR3s include the opening cysteine and the closing phenylalanine or tryptophan. D genes are given only for firm matches. Clone size is not always given. Where it is, it says once, few, many or a class for expanded clones.

>TRBD2|TRBJ2-3|-|TRBV30
TGTGCCTGGAGTGTCCTAGCGGGAGGGCGTGAGGTCTCCCTCACAGATGGTACGCAGTATTTT
CAWSVLAGGREVSLTDGTQYF
>TRBD1|TRBJ2-5|-|TRBV12-5
TGTGCTAGTGCCCGGGCGTTAGGGGGCTCGGAGACCCAGTACTTC
CASARALGGSETQYF
>-|TRBJ1-4|-|TRBV30
TGTGCCCTGGGTTCGGGGGGTAGTAATGAAAAACTGTTTTTT
CALGSGGSNEKLFF
>TRBD1|TRBJ1-5|-|TRBV28
TGTGCCAGCAGCAATAGACGGGACAGCTTTAGTCCAGGTCAGCCCCAGCATTTT
CASSNRRDSFSPGQPQHF
>TRBD2|TRBJ2-3|-|TRBV5-1
TGCGCCAGCAGCACGGGACTAGCGGGAGATACAGATACGCAGTATTTT
CASSTGLAGDTDTQYF
>-|TRBJ1-5|-|TRBV6-5
TGTGCCACCCAGCCCGGGGGGCTGAGAACTCAGCCCCAGCATTTT
CATQPGGLRTQPQHF
>TRBD1|TRBJ1-4|-|TRBV5-6
TGTGCCAGCAGCTTGATAGGACAGGGGGCGCGGAGTGAAAAACTGTTTTTT
CASSLIGQGARSEKLFF
>TRBD2|TRBJ2-3|-|TRBV12-3/TRBV12-4
TGTGCCAGCCGCGGGGGAGCGGCAGATACGCAGTATTTT
CASRGGAADTQYF
>-|TRBJ2-4|-|TRBV29-1
TGCAGCGTTGAAGTGGGGGGATTTGGCGACATTCAGTACTTC
CSVEVGGFGDIQYF
>-|TRBJ2-7|-|TRBV7-8
TGTGCCAGCAGCTGGTCGACCTCAACGGGGGAGCAGTACTTC
CASSWSTSTGEQYF
>-|TRBJ1-2|-|TRBV2
TGTGCCAGCAGTACTACAGGGTATGGCTACACCTTC
CASSTTGYGYTF
>-|TRBJ2-2|few|TRBV2
TGTGCCAGCAGTGAACTAACCCCCCCCGGGGAGCTGTTTTTT
CASSELTPPGELFF
>TRBD2|TRBJ2-5|once|TRBV19
TGTGCCAGTAGTATAACCGGACTAGCAGGAGAGACCCAGTACTTC
CASSITGLAGETQYF
>TRBD1|TRBJ2-3|-|TRBV6-6
TGTGCCAGCAGTTACGGGACAGGGGGGGATACGCAGTATTTT
CASSYGTGGDTQYF
>TRBD1|TRBJ2-7|-|TRBV11-3
TGTGCCAGCAGCCAGGGACAGGGAGTCTCCTACGAGCAGTACTTC
CASSQGQGVSYEQYF
>TRBD1|TRBJ2-2|-|TRBV7-2
TGTGCCAGCAGCTTAGGGGACAGAGTCTTTACCGGGGAGCTGTTTTTT
CASSLGDRVFTGELFF
>-|TRBJ1-5|-|TRBV5-3
TGTGCCAGAAGGCCCCGGCAGGGAGGACAGCCCCAGCATTTT
CARRPRQGGQPQHF
>-|TRBJ1-3|-|TRBV9
TGTGCCAGCAGCGTAGACCAGGGAAACACCATATATTTT
CASSVDQGNTIYF
>TRBD2|TRBJ2-3|-|TRBV5-8
TGTGCCAGCAGCTTGGGTAGCGGGGTCGGAGATACGCAGTATTTT
CASSLGSGVGDTQYF
>TRBD2|TRBJ2-1|-|TRBV7-2
TGTGCCAGCAGCTTAGCGTCTAGCGGGAGGGGGTACAATGAGCAGTTCTTC
CASSLASSGRGYNEQFF